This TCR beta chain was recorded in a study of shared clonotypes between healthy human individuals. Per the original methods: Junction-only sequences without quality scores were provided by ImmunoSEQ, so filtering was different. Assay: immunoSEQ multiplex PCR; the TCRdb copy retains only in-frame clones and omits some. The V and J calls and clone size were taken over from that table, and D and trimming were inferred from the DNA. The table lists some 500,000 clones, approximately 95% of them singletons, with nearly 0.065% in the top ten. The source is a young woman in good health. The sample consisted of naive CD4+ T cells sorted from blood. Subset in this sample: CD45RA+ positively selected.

DNA of the CDR3: TGTGCCAGCAGACCGGACAAACCTTGGGATGAGCAGTTCTTC. This codes for CASRPDKPWDEQFF. V is TRBV9 and J is TRBJ2-1; tentative D call: TRBD1 (5 bases). With 5 bases removed from V and 8 bases from J, the gap between germline ends came to 17 bases. This CDR3 contains 14 residues. CDR1 is SGDLS and CDR2 is YYNGEE in the germline V gene.